Listed below are T cell receptor beta chains from one sample, sequenced in a study of technical replicates of blood from four donors. This table comes from immunoSEQ multiplex PCR, and its TCRdb copy is limited to in-frame clones, with some not included. Altogether roughly 90,000 clones are present, approximately 96% being singletons, with the ten largest covering 0.2% to 0.25%. The sequencing sample was made of T cells isolated from PBMCs. Receptors originate from a human donor in good health. The CDR3 runs from the conserved cysteine through the conserved F or W. A D gene is named only where the DNA matches it firmly. Some rows mark clone size as missing; the rest say once, few, many or name a class of expanded clone.

v_gene	j_gene	d_gene	abundance	len	CDR3aa	CDR3nt
TRBV11-2	TRBJ2-1	NA	NA	10	CASSIYEQFF	TGTGCCAGCAGCATCTATGAGCAGTTCTTC
TRBV5-1	TRBJ2-3	TRBD2	NA	16	CASSLGLAGSTDTQYF	TGCGCCAGCAGCTTGGGACTAGCGGGTTCTACAGATACGCAGTATTTT
TRBV5-6	TRBJ2-7	TRBD1	NA	14	CASTLRKGAGEQYF	TGTGCCAGCACCCTACGCAAGGGGGCGGGCGAGCAGTACTTC
TRBV4-2	TRBJ1-3	NA	NA	17	CASSQEGSFSSGNTIYF	TGTGCCAGCAGCCAAGAGGGTAGCTTCTCCTCTGGAAACACCATATATTTT
TRBV2	TRBJ1-2	NA	NA	19	CASISSLGWAGKREYGYTF	TGTGCCAGCATTTCGAGCCTGGGATGGGCGGGGAAACGGGAGTATGGCTACACCTTC
TRBV10-1	TRBJ2-1	TRBD2	NA	15	CASSDKGLDHNEQFF	TGCGCCAGCAGTGATAAAGGACTAGATCACAATGAGCAGTTCTTC
TRBV2	TRBJ2-5	NA	NA	14	CASSEALHGETQYF	TGTGCCAGCAGTGAAGCGTTGCACGGGGAGACCCAGTACTTC
TRBV12-5	TRBJ2-1	NA	once	14	CATGALSSYNEQFF	TGTGCCACCGGTGCGCTTAGCTCCTACAATGAGCAGTTCTTC
TRBV7-8	TRBJ1-6	NA	NA	16	CASSLTSGVGGSPLHF	TGTGCCAGCAGCTTAACGTCCGGGGTCGGAGGTTCACCCCTCCACTTT
TRBV14	TRBJ1-1	NA	NA	14	CASSQPTRNTEAFF	TGTGCCAGCAGCCAACCGACAAGGAACACTGAAGCTTTCTTT
TRBV11-2	TRBJ2-5	NA	NA	13	CASSLGQSETQYF	TGTGCCAGCAGCTTAGGGCAGTCGGAGACCCAGTACTTC
TRBV5-6	TRBJ2-2	NA	NA	13	CASSLTDTGELFF	TGTGCCAGCAGCTTGACGGACACCGGGGAGCTGTTTTTT
TRBV21-1	TRBJ1-2	NA	once	17	CASSTPKRGQGLYGYTF	TGTGCCAGCAGCACACCAAAGAGGGGCCAGGGGTTATATGGCTACACCTTC
TRBV19	TRBJ2-5	TRBD2	NA	15	CASSSGAGEGETQYF	TGTGCCAGTAGTAGCGGAGCGGGAGAAGGAGAGACCCAGTACTTC
TRBV4-1	TRBJ1-2	NA	NA	11	CASSHRVGYTF	TGCGCCAGCAGCCACAGGGTTGGCTACACCTTC
TRBV7-3	TRBJ1-1	NA	NA	17	CASSLTGQALLNTEAFF	TGTGCCAGCAGCTTAACGGGGCAGGCCCTCCTGAACACTGAAGCTTTCTTT
TRBV5-6	TRBJ2-1	NA	NA	17	CASSYSRVYKWGDEQFF	TGTGCCAGCAGCTATTCCAGGGTTTACAAGTGGGGTGATGAGCAGTTCTTC
TRBV14	TRBJ1-1	NA	once	13	CASSQLLNTEAFF	TGTGCCAGCAGCCAACTGTTGAACACTGAAGCTTTCTTT
TRBV7-9	TRBJ2-2	NA	NA	12	CASSRGAGELFF	TGTGCCAGCAGCCGGGGTGCCGGGGAGCTGTTTTTT
TRBV19	TRBJ2-2	NA	NA	14	CASSIVPTAGELFF	TGTGCCAGTAGTATAGTCCCTACCGCCGGGGAGCTGTTTTTT
TRBV6-6	TRBJ1-1	NA	once	13	CASSSPYVTEAFF	TGTGCCAGCAGTTCCCCCTATGTCACTGAAGCTTTCTTT
TRBV30	TRBJ2-1	TRBD2	NA	16	CAWSTQLAGAYNEQFF	TGTGCCTGGAGTACTCAACTAGCGGGGGCTTACAATGAGCAGTTCTTC
TRBV7-3	TRBJ2-2	NA	NA	16	CASSPGFGPSTGELFF	TGTGCCAGCAGCCCAGGGTTTGGGCCTTCCACCGGGGAGCTGTTTTTT
TRBV6-1	TRBJ2-1	NA	NA	15	CASSEPLLSYNEQFF	TGTGCCAGCAGTGAACCCCTCCTCTCCTACAATGAGCAGTTCTTC